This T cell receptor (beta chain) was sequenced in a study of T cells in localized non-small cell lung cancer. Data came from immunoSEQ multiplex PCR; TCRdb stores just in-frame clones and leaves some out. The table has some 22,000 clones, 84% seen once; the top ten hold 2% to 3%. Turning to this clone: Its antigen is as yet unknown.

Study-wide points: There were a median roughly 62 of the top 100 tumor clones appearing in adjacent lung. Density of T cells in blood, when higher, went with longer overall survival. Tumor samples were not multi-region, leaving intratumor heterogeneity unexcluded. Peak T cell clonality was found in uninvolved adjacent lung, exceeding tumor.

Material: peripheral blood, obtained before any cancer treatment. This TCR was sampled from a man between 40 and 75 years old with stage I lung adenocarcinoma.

CDR3 nucleotide sequence: TGTGCCAGCAGTTACAGGGGTTACACTGAAGCTTTCTTT. This codes for CASSYRGYTEAFF. V usage is TRBV6-5 and J usage is TRBJ1-1; D may be TRBD1 (5 bases). This CDR3 is 13 amino acids long. With 2 bases removed from V and 3 bases from J, the gap between germline ends came to 7 bases. CDR1 MNHEY and CDR2 SVGAGI come from the germline V gene.